This is a list of T cell receptor beta chains from one sample in a study of blood T cell repertoires in COVID-19. Some clones are missing from TCRdb's copy, which holds only in-frame ones; the method was immunoSEQ multiplex PCR. The repertoire holds about 150,000 clones, with about 88% as singletons. Input material: PBMCs or T cells enriched from blood (not recorded which). The receptors derive from a woman in her forties or fifties who had recovered from COVID-19. Each CDR3 is given with its conserved first and last residue. D genes are given only for firm matches. For some rows the clone size is stated as once, few or many, or as a class when expanded; others skip it.

j_call,d_call,clone_size,v_call,cdr3_length,cdr3_aa,cdr3_nt
TRBJ1-2,-,-,TRBV6-6,14,CATEPYRMDYGYTF,TGTGCCACCGAGCCCTACCGAATGGACTATGGCTACACCTTC
TRBJ2-7,-,few,TRBV12-2,19,CASRLAQPWTGPTSYEQYF,TGTGCAAGTCGCTTAGCTCAGCCCTGGACAGGACCTACCTCCTACGAGCAGTACTTC
TRBJ2-7,TRBD2,-,TRBV7-2,15,CASSSLAGITYEQYF,TGTGCCAGCAGCTCACTAGCGGGCATAACCTACGAGCAGTACTTC
TRBJ2-7,TRBD2,few,TRBV5-6,13,CASSFRTSGEQYF,TGTGCCAGCAGCTTTAGGACTAGCGGGGAGCAGTACTTC
TRBJ1-5,-,-,TRBV5-1,14,CASSPTGGDQPQHF,TGCGCCAGCAGCCCCACGGGGGGAGACCAGCCCCAGCATTTT
TRBJ2-1,-,-,TRBV7-3,15,CASSSAGGSYNEQFF,TGTGCCAGCAGCTCCGCCGGGGGCTCCTACAATGAGCAGTTCTTC
TRBJ2-2,TRBD2,few,TRBV5-1,16,CASSPLAGVKPGELFF,TGCGCCAGCAGCCCACTAGCGGGAGTTAAGCCCGGGGAGCTGTTTTTT
TRBJ1-2,-,-,TRBV24-1,14,CATSETTGLHGYTF,TGTGCCACCAGTGAGACGACAGGACTCCATGGCTACACCTTC
TRBJ2-7,TRBD2,-,TRBV2,16,CASSERTSGFTYEQYF,TGTGCCAGCAGTGAAAGGACTAGCGGGTTCACCTACGAGCAGTACTTC
TRBJ2-7,-,-,TRBV18,14,CASSPLTRGDEQYF,TGTGCCAGCTCACCCCTAACCCGGGGTGACGAGCAGTACTTC
TRBJ2-7,-,-,TRBV24-1,14,CATSALGGGGEQYF,TGTGCCACCAGTGCCCTCGGAGGGGGCGGGGAGCAGTACTTC
TRBJ2-2,-,few,TRBV2,12,CASRQITGELFF,TGTGCCAGCAGACAGATCACCGGGGAGCTGTTTTTT
TRBJ2-7,-,once,TRBV3-1/TRBV3-2,14,CASSQLLGGYEQYF,TGTGCCAGCAGCCAGTTATTAGGGGGCTACGAGCAGTACTTC
TRBJ2-1,-,-,TRBV11-2,18,CASSLARRAVRIYNEQFF,TGTGCCAGCAGCTTAGCTCGACGAGCGGTGCGAATTTACAATGAGCAGTTCTTC
TRBJ2-7,TRBD1,-,TRBV5-1,16,CASSLDGRDRPYEQYF,TGCGCCAGCAGCTTGGACGGTAGGGACAGGCCCTACGAGCAGTACTTC
TRBJ2-7,TRBD2,-,TRBV6-2/TRBV6-3,15,CASSYSTSGKYEQYF,TGTGCCAGCAGTTACTCGACTAGCGGGAAGTACGAGCAGTACTTC
TRBJ1-3,-,-,TRBV5-1,17,CASSLSPRDISGNTIYF,TGCGCCAGCAGCTTGTCGCCCAGGGATATCTCTGGAAACACCATATATTTT
TRBJ2-7,TRBD2,few,TRBV6-6,14,CASSRPGTNYEQYF,TGTGCCAGCAGTCGACCCGGGACTAACTACGAGCAGTACTTC
TRBJ2-1,-,-,TRBV27,15,CASSLESSAWNEQFF,TGTGCCAGCAGTTTAGAGTCTAGCGCATGGAATGAGCAGTTCTTC
TRBJ2-4,-,once,TRBV27,14,CASSRGAAKNIQYF,TGTGCCAGCAGCAGGGGGGCAGCCAAAAACATTCAGTACTTC
TRBJ2-1,-,-,TRBV4-1,16,CASSQAAQISYNEQFF,TGCGCCAGCAGCCAAGCTGCACAGATCTCCTACAATGAGCAGTTCTTC
TRBJ2-1,-,-,TRBV18,12,CASSPPPGEWFF,TGTGCCAGCTCACCCCCCCCGGGAGAATGGTTCTTC
TRBJ2-7,TRBD2,-,TRBV4-1,16,CASSRLLAGGSYEQYF,TGCGCCAGCAGCCGCCTCCTAGCGGGAGGGTCCTACGAGCAGTACTTC
TRBJ1-2,-,-,TRBV15,15,CATSRDSEGLRGYTF,TGTGCCACCAGCAGAGATTCAGAGGGTTTGAGGGGCTACACCTTC
TRBJ1-1,-,-,TRBV3-1/TRBV3-2,13,CASSHGGNTEAFF,TGTGCCAGCAGCCATGGCGGGAACACTGAAGCTTTCTTT
TRBJ2-7,TRBD2,-,TRBV7-6,15,CASSSRLAGGWEQYF,TGTGCCAGCAGCTCCCGACTAGCGGGAGGGTGGGAGCAGTACTTC
TRBJ2-1,-,-,TRBV29-1,13,CSATGDHKGEQFF,TGCAGCGCCACGGGAGACCACAAGGGAGAGCAGTTCTTC
TRBJ2-2,-,-,TRBV6-5,15,CASSYQGSNTGELFF,TGTGCCAGCAGTTACCAGGGTTCGAACACCGGGGAGCTGTTTTTT
TRBJ1-6,-,once,TRBV7-2,15,CASSSPGGTFSPLHF,TGTGCCAGCAGCTCTCCCGGGGGGACGTTTTCACCCCTCCACTTT
TRBJ2-7,-,-,TRBV5-8,13,CASSRWVADEQYF,TGTGCCAGCAGCCGGTGGGTCGCGGACGAGCAGTACTTC
TRBJ2-7,TRBD1,-,TRBV10-3,16,CAISPPPGQGDHEQYF,TGTGCCATCAGCCCCCCCCCGGGACAGGGGGACCACGAGCAGTACTTC
TRBJ1-2,-,once,TRBV30,15,CAWSPPDRRNYGYTF,TGTGCCTGGAGTCCCCCCGACAGGCGGAACTATGGCTACACCTTC
TRBJ2-2,-,-,TRBV28,14,CASREGQRTGELFF,TGTGCCAGCAGGGAGGGGCAGCGCACCGGGGAGCTGTTTTTT
TRBJ2-3,TRBD2,-,TRBV7-9,15,CASSSSGKGTDTQYF,TGTGCCAGCAGCTCTAGCGGGAAGGGCACAGATACGCAGTATTTT
TRBJ1-1,-,-,TRBV2,11,CASAGGTEAFF,TGTGCCAGCGCCGGGGGGACTGAAGCTTTCTTT
TRBJ1-1,-,-,TRBV12-5,17,CASGLVHGSLMNTEAFF,TGTGCTAGTGGTTTGGTACACGGGAGTCTCATGAACACTGAAGCTTTCTTT
TRBJ2-3,TRBD1,once,TRBV7-3,14,CASSSRGRTDTQYF,TGTGCCAGCAGCTCCAGGGGGCGAACAGATACGCAGTATTTT
TRBJ2-3,TRBD2,-,TRBV30,13,CAWRTGGGDTQYF,TGTGCCTGGAGGACGGGGGGGGGAGATACGCAGTATTTT
TRBJ1-6,-,-,TRBV29-1,18,CSVPPQGRPSSYNSPLHF,TGCAGCGTTCCACCCCAGGGGCGACCGAGCTCCTATAATTCACCCCTCCACTTT
TRBJ1-2,TRBD1,-,TRBV11-2,14,CASSPTNDRVGYTF,TGTGCCAGCAGCCCTACTAACGACAGGGTGGGCTACACCTTC
TRBJ2-7,TRBD1,-,TRBV27,19,CASTRWGTGGSSSSYEQYF,TGTGCCAGCACCCGGTGGGGGACAGGGGGTTCATCGAGCTCCTACGAGCAGTACTTC
TRBJ2-1,TRBD1,-,TRBV28,16,CASSLAWTGSYNEQFF,TGTGCCAGCAGTTTAGCCTGGACAGGATCATACAATGAGCAGTTCTTC
TRBJ2-3,TRBD2,-,TRBV30,15,CAWSGIREGADTQYF,TGTGCCTGGAGTGGAATTCGGGAGGGCGCAGATACGCAGTATTTT
TRBJ1-2,-,once,TRBV11-2,13,CASSLEGRVGYTF,TGTGCCAGCAGCTTAGAGGGGAGGGTTGGCTACACCTTC
TRBJ2-1,-,-,TRBV7-9,16,CASSLGGVTSYNEQFF,TGTGCCAGCAGCTTAGGTGGAGTTACCTCCTACAATGAGCAGTTCTTC
TRBJ2-7,-,-,TRBV20-1,16,CSASKADSYISYEQYF,TGCAGTGCTAGTAAGGCGGACAGCTACATATCCTACGAGCAGTACTTC
TRBJ1-1,-,-,TRBV30,13,CAWSVLRNTEAFF,TGTGCCTGGAGTGTACTGAGGAACACTGAAGCTTTCTTT
TRBJ1-2,TRBD1,few,TRBV18,14,CASSPTGANYGYTF,TGTGCCAGCTCACCTACAGGGGCTAACTATGGCTACACCTTC
TRBJ1-1,-,-,TRBV6-5,13,CASSYRGNTEAFF,TGTGCCAGCAGTTACAGGGGGAACACTGAAGCTTTCTTT
TRBJ2-3,-,few,TRBV19,16,CASSRVGGYRVDTQYF,TGTGCCAGTAGTCGGGTTGGCGGGTACCGGGTGGATACGCAGTATTTT